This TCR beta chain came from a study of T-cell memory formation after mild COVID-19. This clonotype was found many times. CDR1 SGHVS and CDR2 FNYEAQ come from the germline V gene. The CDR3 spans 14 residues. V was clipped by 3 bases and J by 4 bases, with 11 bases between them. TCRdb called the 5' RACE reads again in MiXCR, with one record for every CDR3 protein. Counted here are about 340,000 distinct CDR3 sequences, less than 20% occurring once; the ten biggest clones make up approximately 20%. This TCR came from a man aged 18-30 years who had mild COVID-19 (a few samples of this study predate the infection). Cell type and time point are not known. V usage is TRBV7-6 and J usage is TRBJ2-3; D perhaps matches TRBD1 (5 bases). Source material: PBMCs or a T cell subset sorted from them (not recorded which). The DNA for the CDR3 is TGTGCCAGCAGCTTCTACCCCAGGGCAGATACGCAGTATTTT. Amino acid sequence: CASSFYPRADTQYF.